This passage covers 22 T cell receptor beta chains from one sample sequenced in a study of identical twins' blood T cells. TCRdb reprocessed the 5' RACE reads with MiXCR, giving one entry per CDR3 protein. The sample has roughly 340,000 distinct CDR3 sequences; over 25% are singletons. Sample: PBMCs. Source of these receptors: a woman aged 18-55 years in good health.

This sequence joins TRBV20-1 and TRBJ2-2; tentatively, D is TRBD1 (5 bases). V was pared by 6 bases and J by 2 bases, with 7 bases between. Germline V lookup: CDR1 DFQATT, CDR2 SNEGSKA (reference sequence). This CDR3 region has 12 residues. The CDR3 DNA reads TGCAGTGCGACAGAAAACACCGGGGAGCTGTTTTTT. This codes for CSATENTGELFF.

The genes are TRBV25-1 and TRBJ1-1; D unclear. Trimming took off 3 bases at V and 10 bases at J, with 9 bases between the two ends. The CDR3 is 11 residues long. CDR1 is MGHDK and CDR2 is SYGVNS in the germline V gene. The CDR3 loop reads CASSDQQSAFF. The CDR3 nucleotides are TGTGCCAGCAGTGATCAGCAGTCAGCTTTCTTT.

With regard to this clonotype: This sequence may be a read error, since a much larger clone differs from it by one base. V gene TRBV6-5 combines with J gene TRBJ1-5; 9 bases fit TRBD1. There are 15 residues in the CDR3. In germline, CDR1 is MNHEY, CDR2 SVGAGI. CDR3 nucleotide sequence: TGTGCCAGCAGTTACTCGACAGGGGGTGGTCAGCTCCAGCATTTT. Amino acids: CASSYSTGGGQLQHF.

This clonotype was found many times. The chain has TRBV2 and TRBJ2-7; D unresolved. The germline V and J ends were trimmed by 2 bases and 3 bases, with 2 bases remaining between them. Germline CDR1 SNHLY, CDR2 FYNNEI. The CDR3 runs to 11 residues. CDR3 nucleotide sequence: TGTGCCAGCAGTGAATACTACGAGCAGTACTTC. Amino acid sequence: CASSEYYEQYF.

The CDR3 loop reads CASSQQGSGYTF. The CDR3 bases are TGTGCCAGCAGCCAACAGGGGAGTGGCTACACCTTC. This chain links TRBV3-1 with TRBJ1-2; D is possibly TRBD1 (6 bases). The V end was cut by 2 bases, the J end by 7 bases, with 8 bases between. This CDR3 spans 12 amino acids. Germline V gene sequence: CDR1 LGHDT, CDR2 YNNKEL (reference sequence).

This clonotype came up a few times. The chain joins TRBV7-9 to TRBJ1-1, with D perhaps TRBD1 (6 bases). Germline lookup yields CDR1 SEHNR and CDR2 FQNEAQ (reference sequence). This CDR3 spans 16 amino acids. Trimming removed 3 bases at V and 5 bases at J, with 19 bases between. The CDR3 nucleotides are TGTGCCAGCAGCTTTGGGGGCGAGATAGGTGTAACTGAAGCTTTCTTT. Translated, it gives CASSFGGEIGVTEAFF.

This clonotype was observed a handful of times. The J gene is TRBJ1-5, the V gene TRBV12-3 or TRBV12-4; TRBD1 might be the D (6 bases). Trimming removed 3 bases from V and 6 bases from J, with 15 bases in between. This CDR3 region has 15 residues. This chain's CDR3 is CASSFRQGSGQPQHF. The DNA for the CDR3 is TGTGCCAGCAGTTTTCGCCAGGGGTCGGGTCAGCCCCAGCATTTT.

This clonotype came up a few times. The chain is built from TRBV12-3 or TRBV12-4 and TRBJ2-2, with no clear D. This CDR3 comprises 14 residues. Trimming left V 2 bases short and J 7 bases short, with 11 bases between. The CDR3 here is CASSLFLDVGELFF. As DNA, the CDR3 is TGTGCCAGCAGTTTATTTTTGGATGTCGGGGAGCTGTTTTTT.

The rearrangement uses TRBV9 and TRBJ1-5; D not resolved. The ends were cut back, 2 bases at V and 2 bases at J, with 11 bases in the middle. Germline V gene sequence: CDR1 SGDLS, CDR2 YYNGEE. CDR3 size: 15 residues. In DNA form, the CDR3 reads TGTGCCAGCAGCGTTGGCGCGGGAGGCAATCAGCCCCAGCATTTT. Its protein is CASSVGAGGNQPQHF. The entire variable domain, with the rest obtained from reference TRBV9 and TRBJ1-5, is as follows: DSGVTQTPKHLITATGQRVTLRCSPRSGDLSVYWYQQSLDQGLQFLIQYYNGEERAKGNILERFSAQQFPDLHSELNLSSLELGDSALYFCASSVGAGGNQPQHFGDGTRLSIL.

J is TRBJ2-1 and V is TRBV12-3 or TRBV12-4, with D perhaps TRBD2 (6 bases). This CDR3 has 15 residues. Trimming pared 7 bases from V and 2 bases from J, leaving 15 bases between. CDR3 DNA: TGTGCCAGCACCGGAATAGCGGAAACCTACAATGAGCAGTTCTTC. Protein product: CASTGIAETYNEQFF.

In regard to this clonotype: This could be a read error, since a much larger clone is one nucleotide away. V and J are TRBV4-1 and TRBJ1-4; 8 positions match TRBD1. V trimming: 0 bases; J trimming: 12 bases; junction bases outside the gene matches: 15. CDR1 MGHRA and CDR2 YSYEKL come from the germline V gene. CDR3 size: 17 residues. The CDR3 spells CASSQDGRQGIGEELFF. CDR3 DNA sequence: TGCGCCAGCAGCCAAGATGGGAGACAGGGGATTGGAGAAGAACTGTTTTTT.

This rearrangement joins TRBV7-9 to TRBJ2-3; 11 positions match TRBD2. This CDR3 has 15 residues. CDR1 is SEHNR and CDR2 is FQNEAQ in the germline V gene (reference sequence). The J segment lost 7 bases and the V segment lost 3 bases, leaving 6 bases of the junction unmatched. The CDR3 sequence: CASSLVAGGLNTQYF. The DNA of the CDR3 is TGTGCCAGCAGCTTGGTAGCGGGGGGGTTAAATACGCAGTATTTT.

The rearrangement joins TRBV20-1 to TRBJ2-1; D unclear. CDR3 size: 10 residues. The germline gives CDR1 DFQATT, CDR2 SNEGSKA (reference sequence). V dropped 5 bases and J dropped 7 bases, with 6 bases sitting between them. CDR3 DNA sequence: TGCAGTGCTCTGGGGAATGAGCAGTTCTTC. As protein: CSALGNEQFF.

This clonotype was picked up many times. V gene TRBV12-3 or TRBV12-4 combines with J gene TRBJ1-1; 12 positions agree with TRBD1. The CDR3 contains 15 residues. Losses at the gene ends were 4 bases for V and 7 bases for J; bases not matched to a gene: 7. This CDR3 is CASSYPGTGGLEAFF. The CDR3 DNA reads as TGTGCCAGCAGTTACCCTGGGACAGGGGGCCTTGAAGCTTTCTTT.

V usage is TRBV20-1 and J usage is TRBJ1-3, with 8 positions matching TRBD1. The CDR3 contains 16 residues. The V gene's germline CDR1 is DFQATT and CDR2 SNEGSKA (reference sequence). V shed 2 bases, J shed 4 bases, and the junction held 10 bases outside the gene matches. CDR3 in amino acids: CSARFLDRVLGNTIYF. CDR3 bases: TGCAGTGCTAGATTCTTGGACAGGGTGTTAGGAAACACCATATATTTT.

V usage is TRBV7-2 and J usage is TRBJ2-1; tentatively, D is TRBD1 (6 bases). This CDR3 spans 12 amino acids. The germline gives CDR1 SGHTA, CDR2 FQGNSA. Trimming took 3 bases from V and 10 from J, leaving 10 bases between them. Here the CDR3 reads CASSFGQGEQFF. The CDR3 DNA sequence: TGTGCCAGCAGCTTTGGTCAGGGGGAGCAGTTCTTC.

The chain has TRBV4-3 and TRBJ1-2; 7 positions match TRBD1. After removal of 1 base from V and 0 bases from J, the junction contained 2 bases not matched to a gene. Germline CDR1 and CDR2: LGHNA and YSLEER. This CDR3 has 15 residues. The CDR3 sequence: CASSQGQGANYGYTF. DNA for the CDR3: TGCGCCAGCAGCCAAGGGCAGGGGGCTAACTATGGCTACACCTTC.

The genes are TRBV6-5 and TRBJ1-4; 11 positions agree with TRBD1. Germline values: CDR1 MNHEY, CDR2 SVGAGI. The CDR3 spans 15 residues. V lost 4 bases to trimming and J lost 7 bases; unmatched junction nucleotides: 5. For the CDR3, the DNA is TGTGCCAGCAGTTTCCTGGACAGGGGGCGTGAAAAACTGTTTTTT. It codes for CASSFLDRGREKLFF.

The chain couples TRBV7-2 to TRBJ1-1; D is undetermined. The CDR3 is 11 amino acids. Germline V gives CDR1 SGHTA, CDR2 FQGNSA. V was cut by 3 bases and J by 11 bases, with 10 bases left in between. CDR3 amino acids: CASSFRREAFF. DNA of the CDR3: TGTGCCAGCAGCTTCAGGCGCGAGGCTTTCTTT. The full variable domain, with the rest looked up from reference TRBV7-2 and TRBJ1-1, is GAGVSQSPSNKVTEKGKDVELRCDPISGHTALYWYRQSLGQGLEFLIYFQGNSAPDKSGLPSDRFSAERTGGSVSTLTIQRTQQEDSAVYLCASSFRREAFFGQGTRLTVV.

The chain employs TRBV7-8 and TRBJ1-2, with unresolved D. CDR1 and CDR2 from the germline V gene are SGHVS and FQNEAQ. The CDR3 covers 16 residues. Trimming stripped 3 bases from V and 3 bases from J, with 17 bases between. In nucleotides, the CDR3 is TGTGCCAGCAGCTTGAGTGCAAGGGCTATCTACTATGGCTACACCTTC. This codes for CASSLSARAIYYGYTF.

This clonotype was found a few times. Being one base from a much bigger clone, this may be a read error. Here the CDR3 DNA reads TGCAGTGCTAGTGCAGACCATGAGCAGTTCTTC. It yields the protein CSASADHEQFF. The chain has TRBV20-1 and TRBJ2-1, with D uncertain. Germline V gene data show CDR1 as DFQATT and CDR2 as SNEGSKA (reference sequence). V was pared by 3 bases and J by 8 bases, with 8 bases between. The CDR3 spans 11 residues.

The CDR3 sequence is CSVESGYEQYF. The CDR3 DNA follows: TGCAGCGTTGAATCCGGCTACGAGCAGTACTTC. This chain uses TRBV29-1 with TRBJ2-7; D ambiguous. The CDR3 runs 11 residues. Germline values: CDR1 SQVTM, CDR2 ANQGSEA. V lost 2 bases to trimming and J lost 3 bases, with 5 bases between them.